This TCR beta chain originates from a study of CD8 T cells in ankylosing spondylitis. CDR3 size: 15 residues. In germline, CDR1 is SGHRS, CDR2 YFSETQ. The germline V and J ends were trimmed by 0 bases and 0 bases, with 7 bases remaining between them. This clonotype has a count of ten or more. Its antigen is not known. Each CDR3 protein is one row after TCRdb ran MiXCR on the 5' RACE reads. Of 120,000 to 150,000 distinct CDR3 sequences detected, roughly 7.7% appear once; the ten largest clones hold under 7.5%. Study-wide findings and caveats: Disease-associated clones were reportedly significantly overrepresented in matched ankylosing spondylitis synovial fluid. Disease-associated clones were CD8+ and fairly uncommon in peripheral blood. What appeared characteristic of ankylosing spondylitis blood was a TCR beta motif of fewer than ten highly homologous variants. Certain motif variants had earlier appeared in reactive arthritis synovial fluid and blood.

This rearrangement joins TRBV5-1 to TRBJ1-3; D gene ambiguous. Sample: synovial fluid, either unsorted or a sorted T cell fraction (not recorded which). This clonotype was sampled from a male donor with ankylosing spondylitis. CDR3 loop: CASSLGLSSGNTIYF. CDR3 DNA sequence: TGCGCCAGCAGCTTGGGACTGAGCTCTGGAAACACCATATATTTT.